A selection of T cell receptor beta chains follows, all from one sample in a study of blood T cell repertoires in COVID-19. The method was immunoSEQ multiplex PCR; TCRdb's version includes in-frame clones alone and lacks a portion of them. The sample yields some 250,000 clones, roughly 85% seen once. The sample was peripheral blood. Receptors were obtained from a woman under 30 with acute or convalescent COVID-19. CDR3s include the opening cysteine and the closing phenylalanine or tryptophan. The D gene is left open where the match is weak. Size is stated for part of the rows, as once, few or many counts, or as a class when the clone is expanded.

NA,TRBJ2-1,TRBV6-5,NA,TGTGCCGCAGGGGTTGACAATGAGCAGTTCTTC,CAAGVDNEQFF
NA,TRBJ2-2,TRBV6-4,NA,TGTGCCAGCAGTGACTCGATGTCTGGAGGTTGGGACACCGGGGAGCTGTTTTTT,CASSDSMSGGWDTGELFF
TRBD1,TRBJ1-3,TRBV7-8,NA,TGTGCCAGCAGACAGGGGAATACTGGAAACACCATATATTTT,CASRQGNTGNTIYF
TRBD2,TRBJ2-7,TRBV18,NA,TGTGCCAGCTCACCCGCGGCTAGCGGAGAGTACGAGCAGTACTTC,CASSPAASGEYEQYF
NA,TRBJ1-4,TRBV27,NA,TGTGCCAGCAGTTTAAATCGCCGGAGAGGGGAAAAACTGTTTTTT,CASSLNRRRGEKLFF
NA,TRBJ2-5,TRBV30,NA,TGTGCCTGGAGTGGGCCTCCGGGAGCGGCAGAGACCCAGTACTTC,CAWSGPPGAAETQYF
NA,TRBJ2-3,TRBV6-1,NA,TGTGCCAGCAGTGAATCGGGGGGCTCGGTGGCAGATACGCAGTATTTT,CASSESGGSVADTQYF
TRBD1,TRBJ1-2,TRBV16,few,TGTGCCAGCAGCCACGACAGGGGTAATGGCTACACCTTC,CASSHDRGNGYTF
NA,TRBJ1-6,TRBV10-3,NA,TGTGCCATCAGTGGACAGAATTCACCCCTCCACTTT,CAISGQNSPLHF
TRBD2,TRBJ2-7,TRBV23-1,NA,TGCGCCAGCAGTCACAATCCTACTAGCGGTAGCTCCTACGAGCAGTACTTC,CASSHNPTSGSSYEQYF
NA,TRBJ2-3,TRBV6-4,NA,TGTGCCAGCAGTGTTGGCGGGGAGACAGATACGCAGTATTTT,CASSVGGETDTQYF
TRBD2,TRBJ2-2,TRBV6-2/TRBV6-3,few,TGTGCCAGCAGTGCTAGCGGAGACACCGGGGAGCTGTTTTTT,CASSASGDTGELFF
NA,TRBJ2-3,TRBV27,NA,TGTGCCAGCAGTCCCAAGGCTGTGACTTGGGGAGTCCCTGCCCCAGATACGCAGTATTTT,CASSPKAVTWGVPAPDTQYF
NA,TRBJ2-7,TRBV19,NA,TGTGCCAGTAGTATCTCAATGAGCGGTACCTCCTACGAGCAGTACTTC,CASSISMSGTSYEQYF
TRBD1,TRBJ1-2,TRBV18,NA,TGTGCCAGCTCACCCTCTGGACAGGGGGTACCTGGCTACACCTTC,CASSPSGQGVPGYTF
TRBD1,TRBJ2-7,TRBV5-1,NA,TGCGCCAGCAGCTTGGGACAGGGGGCTTACGAGCAGTACTTC,CASSLGQGAYEQYF
NA,TRBJ1-2,TRBV7-2,NA,TGTGCCAGCAGCTCCTGGGCGTATGGCTACACCTTC,CASSSWAYGYTF
TRBD2,TRBJ2-7,TRBV28,NA,TGTGCCAGCACCGGACTAGCGGGACCGGGGGACGAGCAGTACTTC,CASTGLAGPGDEQYF
NA,TRBJ2-3,TRBV5-4,NA,TGTGCCAGCAGCTTGGCCGTTGTTAACACAGATACGCAGTATTTT,CASSLAVVNTDTQYF
NA,TRBJ2-4,TRBV28,NA,TGTGCCAGCAGCTATCCCCCTGAGGGTCTATTAGCCAAAAACATTCAGTACTTC,CASSYPPEGLLAKNIQYF
TRBD2,TRBJ2-1,TRBV29-1,NA,TGCAGCGCCGAGGGCCTAGCGGGTCAATTGGGGAGGAATGAGCAGTTCTTC,CSAEGLAGQLGRNEQFF
NA,TRBJ1-2,TRBV7-2,NA,TGTGCCAGCAGCTTAGAGTACAGTAACTATGGCTACACCTTC,CASSLEYSNYGYTF
NA,TRBJ2-6,TRBV28,NA,TGTGCCAGCAGGGACCCCGGGGGTGGGGCCAACGTCCTGACTTTC,CASRDPGGGANVLTF
TRBD2,TRBJ2-7,TRBV10-1,once,TGCGCCAGCAGCCGACTAGCGGGAGGCACCTACGAGCAGTACTTC,CASSRLAGGTYEQYF
NA,TRBJ1-5,TRBV5-6,few,TGTGCCAGCAGCTTGTTGAGAGGGAACAATCAGCCCCAGCATTTT,CASSLLRGNNQPQHF
TRBD1,TRBJ1-6,TRBV5-8,NA,TGTGCCAGCACCGACAGGGGATCCTCACCCCTCCACTTT,CASTDRGSSPLHF
NA,TRBJ1-1,TRBV6-5,NA,TGTGCCAGCAGTTACTGGGTAGGGGGTTCGACTGAAGCTTTCTTT,CASSYWVGGSTEAFF
TRBD1,TRBJ2-3,TRBV28,NA,TGTGCCAGCAGCAGACAGGGGACCAGCACAGATACGCAGTATTTT,CASSRQGTSTDTQYF
TRBD2,TRBJ2-7,TRBV10-3,NA,TGTGCCATCAGTAACACCGGGACTAGCGGCTACGAGCAGTACTTC,CAISNTGTSGYEQYF
NA,TRBJ1-2,TRBV6-2/TRBV6-3,NA,TGTGCCAGCAGTTACAACAGGGACACCAGTTACACCTTC,CASSYNRDTSYTF
TRBD2,TRBJ2-1,TRBV4-2,NA,TGTGCCAGCAGCCTCACCCGTTCTAGCGGGGGGGACAATGAGCAGTTCTTC,CASSLTRSSGGDNEQFF
NA,TRBJ1-6,TRBV6-5,NA,TGTGCCAGCAGTTACTCGCGGGAGCGAGATTCACCCCTCCACTTT,CASSYSRERDSPLHF
NA,TRBJ1-2,TRBV3-1/TRBV3-2,NA,TGTGCCAGCAGCGGCGACAGTACATATGGCTACACCTTC,CASSGDSTYGYTF
NA,TRBJ1-6,TRBV5-6,NA,TGTGCCAGCAGCTTGGTAACTCGGTTTTCACCCCTCCACTTT,CASSLVTRFSPLHF
TRBD2,TRBJ2-1,TRBV5-4,NA,TGTGCCAGCAGCTTAGGACTAGCGGGAGACAATGAGCAGTTCTTC,CASSLGLAGDNEQFF
TRBD2,TRBJ2-2,TRBV6-5,NA,TGTGCCAGCAACCCTTGGGGGGGCACCGGGGAGCTGTTTTTT,CASNPWGGTGELFF
NA,TRBJ1-3,TRBV3-1/TRBV3-2,NA,TGTGCCAGCAGCCAAAGACATACGGTGACTGGAAACACCATATATTTT,CASSQRHTVTGNTIYF
TRBD2,TRBJ2-2,TRBV27,NA,TGTGCCAGCAAACTAGCGGGAGCGGGTCCGGGCACCGGGGAGCTGTTTTTT,CASKLAGAGPGTGELFF
TRBD1,TRBJ2-5,TRBV6-5,few,TGTGCCAGCAGTTACTCCGGGACAGGGGTGGGGGAGACCCAGTACTTC,CASSYSGTGVGETQYF
NA,TRBJ2-7,TRBV3-1/TRBV3-2,NA,TGTGCCAGCCGGGGAGTCAGCTCCTACGAGCAGTACTTC,CASRGVSSYEQYF